The sequence of this T cell receptor beta chain was determined in a study of identical twins. Findings and limits, study-wide: Not following the same donors, the study drew its conclusions from cross-sectional statistical analysis. Cord blood's abundant beta clonotypes had fewer insertions, unlike memory repertoires.

This clonotype was detected ten times or more. The antigen remains undetermined. The CDR3 consists of 12 residues. Germline lookup yields CDR1 DFQATT and CDR2 SNEGSKA (reference sequence). Deletions cut 3 bases from V and 4 bases from J, with 9 bases between. The donors were all healthy and Caucasian. TCRdb used MiXCR to reprocess the 5' RACE reads, holding one entry per CDR3 protein. This sample has 750,000 to 950,000 distinct CDR3 sequences, with over 9% found just once. Separately, the same data were catalogued under a study of yellow fever vaccine responses in identical twins.

The V gene is TRBV20-1, the J gene TRBJ1-2; D is unresolved. This receptor was obtained from a woman under 30 in good health. Specimen: PBMCs. The CDR3, as DNA: TGCAGTGCTAGTGTGGCAGGCTATGGCTACACCTTC. Encoded protein: CSASVAGYGYTF.